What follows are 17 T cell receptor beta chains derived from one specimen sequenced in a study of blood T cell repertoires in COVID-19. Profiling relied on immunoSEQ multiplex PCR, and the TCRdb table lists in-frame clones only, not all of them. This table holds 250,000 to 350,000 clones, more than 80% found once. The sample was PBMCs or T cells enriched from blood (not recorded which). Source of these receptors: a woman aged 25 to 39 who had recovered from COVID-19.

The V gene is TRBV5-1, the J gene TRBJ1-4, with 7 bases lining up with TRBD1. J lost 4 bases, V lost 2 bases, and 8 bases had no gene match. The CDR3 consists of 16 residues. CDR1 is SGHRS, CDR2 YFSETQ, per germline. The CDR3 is CASSFTGAGLNEKLFF. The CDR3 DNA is TGCGCCAGCAGCTTTACAGGGGCCGGGCTTAATGAAAAACTGTTTTTT.

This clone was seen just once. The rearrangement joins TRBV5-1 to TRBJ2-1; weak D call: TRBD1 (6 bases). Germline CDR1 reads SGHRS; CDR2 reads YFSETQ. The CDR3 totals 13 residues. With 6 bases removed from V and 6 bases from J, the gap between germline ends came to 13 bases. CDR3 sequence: CASKRTVSNEQFF. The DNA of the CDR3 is TGCGCCAGCAAGCGGACAGTGAGCAATGAGCAGTTCTTC.

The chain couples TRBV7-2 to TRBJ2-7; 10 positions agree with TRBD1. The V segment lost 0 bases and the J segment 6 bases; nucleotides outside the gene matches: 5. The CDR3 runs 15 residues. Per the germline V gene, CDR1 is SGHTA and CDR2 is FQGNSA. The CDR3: CASSLAGQGPGEQYF. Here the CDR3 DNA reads TGTGCCAGCAGCTTAGCGGGACAGGGGCCTGGCGAGCAGTACTTC.

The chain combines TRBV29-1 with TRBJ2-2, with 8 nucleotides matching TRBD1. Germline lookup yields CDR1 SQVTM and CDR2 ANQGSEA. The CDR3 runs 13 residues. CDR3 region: CSVAGGSTGELFF. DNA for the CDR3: TGCAGTGTCGCAGGGGGCAGTACCGGGGAGCTGTTTTTT.

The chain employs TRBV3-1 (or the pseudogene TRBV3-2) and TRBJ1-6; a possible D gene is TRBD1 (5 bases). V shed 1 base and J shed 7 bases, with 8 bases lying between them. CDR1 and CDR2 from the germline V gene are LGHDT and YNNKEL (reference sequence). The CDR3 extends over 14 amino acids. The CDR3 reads CASSQGQRNSPLHF. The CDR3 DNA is TGTGCCAGCAGCCAAGGACAGAGAAATTCACCCCTCCACTTT.

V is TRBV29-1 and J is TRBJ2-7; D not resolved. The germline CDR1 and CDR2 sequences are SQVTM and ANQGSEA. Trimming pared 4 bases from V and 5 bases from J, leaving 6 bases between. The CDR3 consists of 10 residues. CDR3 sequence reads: CSVVRNEQYF. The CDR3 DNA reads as TGCAGCGTTGTGCGAAACGAGCAGTACTTC.

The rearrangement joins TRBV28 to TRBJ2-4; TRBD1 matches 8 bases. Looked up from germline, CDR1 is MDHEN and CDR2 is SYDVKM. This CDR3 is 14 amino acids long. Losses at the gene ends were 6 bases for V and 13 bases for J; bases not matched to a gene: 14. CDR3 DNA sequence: TGTGCCAGCAGGACTTCTAAGGGACAGGAGAGACAGTACTTC. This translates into CASRTSKGQERQYF. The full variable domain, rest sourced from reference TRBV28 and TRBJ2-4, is DVKVTQSSRYLVKRTGEKVFLECVQDMDHENMFWYRQDPGLGLRLIYFSYDVKMKEKGDIPEGYSVSREKKERFSLILESASTNQTSMYLCASRTSKGQERQYFGAGTRLSVL.

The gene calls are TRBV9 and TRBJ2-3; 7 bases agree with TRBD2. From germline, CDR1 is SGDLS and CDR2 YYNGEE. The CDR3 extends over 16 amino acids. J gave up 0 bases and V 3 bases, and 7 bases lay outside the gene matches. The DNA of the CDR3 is TGTGCCAGCAGCGCTAGAGAGGGAGGGAGCACAGATACGCAGTATTTT. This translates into CASSAREGGSTDTQYF.

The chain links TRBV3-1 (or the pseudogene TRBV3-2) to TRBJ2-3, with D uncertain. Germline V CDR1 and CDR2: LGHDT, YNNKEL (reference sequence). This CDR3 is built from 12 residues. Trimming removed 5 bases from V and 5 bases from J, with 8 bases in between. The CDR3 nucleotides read TGTGCCAGCAGCGCGCTGTTAGATACGCAGTATTTT. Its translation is CASSALLDTQYF.

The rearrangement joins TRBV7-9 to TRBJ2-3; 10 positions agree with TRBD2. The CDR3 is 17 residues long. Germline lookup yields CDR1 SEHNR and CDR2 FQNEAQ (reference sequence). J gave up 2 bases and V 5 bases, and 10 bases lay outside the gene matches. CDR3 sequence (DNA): TGTGCCAGCAGCACTTACGGGACTAGCGCGTTCACAGATACGCAGTATTTT. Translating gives CASSTYGTSAFTDTQYF.

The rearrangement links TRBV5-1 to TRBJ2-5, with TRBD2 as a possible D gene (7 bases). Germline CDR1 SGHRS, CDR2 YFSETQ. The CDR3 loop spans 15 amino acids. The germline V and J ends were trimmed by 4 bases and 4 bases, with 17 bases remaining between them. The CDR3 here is CASSLNGGGPETQYF. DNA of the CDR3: TGCGCCAGCAGCCTAAATGGGGGGGGGCCAGAGACCCAGTACTTC.

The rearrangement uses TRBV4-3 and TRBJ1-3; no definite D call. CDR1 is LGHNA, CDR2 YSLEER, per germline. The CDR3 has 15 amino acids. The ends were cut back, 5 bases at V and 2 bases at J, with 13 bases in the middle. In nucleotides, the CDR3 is TGCGCCAGCAGCGAGTACTGGGCACCTGGAAACACCATATATTTT. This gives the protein CASSEYWAPGNTIYF.

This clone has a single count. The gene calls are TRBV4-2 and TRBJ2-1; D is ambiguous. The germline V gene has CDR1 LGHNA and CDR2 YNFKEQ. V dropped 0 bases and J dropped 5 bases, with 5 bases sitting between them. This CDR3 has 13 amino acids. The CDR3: CASSQERNNEQFF. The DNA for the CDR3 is TGTGCCAGCAGCCAAGAGCGGAACAATGAGCAGTTCTTC.

CDR3 nucleotide sequence: TGCGCCAGCAGTGATCGGGACATCACAGATACGCAGTATTTT. Translation gives CASSDRDITDTQYF. V is TRBV10-2 and J is TRBJ2-3, with D maybe TRBD1 (6 bases). The ends were cut back, 3 bases at V and 2 bases at J, with 9 bases in the middle. There are 14 residues in the CDR3. Germline CDR1 and CDR2: WSHSY and SAAADI.

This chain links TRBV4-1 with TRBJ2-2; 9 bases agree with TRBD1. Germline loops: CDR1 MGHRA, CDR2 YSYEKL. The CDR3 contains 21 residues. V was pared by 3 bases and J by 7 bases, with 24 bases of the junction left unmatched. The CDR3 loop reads CASSQGLRDRASTAGRGELFF. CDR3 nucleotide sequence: TGCGCCAGCAGCCAGGGACTCCGGGACAGGGCCAGCACCGCCGGGCGCGGGGAGCTGTTTTTT.

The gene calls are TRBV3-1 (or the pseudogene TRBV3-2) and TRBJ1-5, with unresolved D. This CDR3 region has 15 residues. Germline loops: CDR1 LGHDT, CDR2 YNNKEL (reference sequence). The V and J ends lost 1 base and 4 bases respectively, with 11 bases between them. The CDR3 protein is CASSQVPGINQPQHF. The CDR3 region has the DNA TGTGCCAGCAGCCAAGTCCCCGGGATAAATCAGCCCCAGCATTTT.

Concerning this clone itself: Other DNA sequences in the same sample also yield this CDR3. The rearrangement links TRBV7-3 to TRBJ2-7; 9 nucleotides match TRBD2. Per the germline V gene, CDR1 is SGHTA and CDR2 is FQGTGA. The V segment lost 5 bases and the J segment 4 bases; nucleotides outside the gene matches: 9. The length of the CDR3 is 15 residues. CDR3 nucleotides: TGTGCCAGCAGCCTACGGGCGGGAGGGGGGTACGAGCAGTACTTC. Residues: CASSLRAGGGYEQYF.